Listed below are T cell receptor beta chains from one sample, sequenced in a study of beta chain features in type 1 diabetes. Clones were sequenced by immunoSEQ multiplex PCR, and TCRdb holds only the in-frame ones, with some missing. The repertoire holds 400,000 to 550,000 clones, with roughly 11% as singletons. The sequencing input was naive CD4+ T cells from blood. The receptor set was obtained from a woman in her late teens or twenties in good health. Both conserved end residues are trimmed from each CDR3. D genes are given only for firm matches.

v_gene,d_gene,CDR3aa
TRBV29-1,.,TSLGIQETQY
TRBV18,TRBD2,ASSPPAGGWNEQF
TRBV27,TRBD1,ASRVSGGAEAF
TRBV29-1,.,SVHQQGTMNTEAF
TRBV11-3,.,ASSYSIVDTQY
TRBV9,.,ASSPRLVRSTQY
TRBV5-1,TRBD2,ASSSIAGVGEQY
TRBV10-3,TRBD1,AISESGQGSEQY
TRBV7-9,TRBD2,ASSSRLAGGTGELF
TRBV28,.,ASSLTGTPEAQY
TRBV5-1,.,ASSPRVGNYNEQF
TRBV4-2,TRBD1,ASSHNLAPTGSLAKNIQY
TRBV7-2,.,ASSTEVPLSSYNEQF
TRBV9,.,ASSGEGQGKHY
TRBV7-2,TRBD2,ASSPRTSGRLYEQY
TRBV2,TRBD1,ASRGTGRQTQY
TRBV18,TRBD2,ASSPQFAGDNEQF
TRBV9,TRBD2,ASSVGASGGQIGTDTQY
TRBV7-3,.,ASSLISGGQLSYGYT
TRBV6-5,.,ASSYRGSGANVLT
TRBV11-3,.,ASSKVSTDTQY
TRBV7-9,.,ASSSSGDRETQY
TRBV15,.,ATSRGTADEQF
TRBV7-2,.,ASRGGSYEQY
TRBV7-9,.,ASSLSSGSETQY
TRBV29-1,.,SVLWTDRLEKLF
TRBV19,TRBD1,ASSGTGTGEAIQY
TRBV30,TRBD2,AWSVLASGRNNEQF
TRBV30,.,AWSALRGYT
TRBV6-1,TRBD1,ASRLQGSHSPLH
TRBV19,TRBD2,ASSMAVGGLIDEQF
TRBV7-2,.,ASSQDWNSPLH
TRBV10-3,TRBD1,AMAPGQGSTDTQY
TRBV2,.,ASSVHPGDEQF
TRBV4-1,TRBD2,ASGVREGLDEQF
TRBV2,.,ASSDSWGSDTQY
TRBV5-1,TRBD2,ASSFTSGKQDEQY
TRBV4-3,TRBD1,ASSQAGQGAISGYT
TRBV18,.,ASSKGKNTEAF
TRBV9,TRBD1,ASSVVQGASTDTQY
TRBV7-2,.,ASSLAGGGSVYEQY
TRBV7-8,TRBD2,ASSPTSVNTGELF
TRBV18,.,ASSQGSTDTQY
TRBV6-5,.,ASSSSSDGTYEQY
TRBV9,.,ASSVTGGSYNEQF
TRBV7-9,.,ASTLGDIEQY
TRBV11-1,.,ASNLSPGETQY
TRBV7-9,.,ASSYSANYGYT
TRBV7-2,.,ASSLARGGLSYEQY